The entry below gives a single TCR beta chain sequence along with its context. Clones were read by immunoSEQ multiplex PCR, and TCRdb kept only the in-frame ones, dropping some. The data show tens of thousands of clones, with more than 70% seen just once and around 2% held by the top ten. The sample is drawn from a study of OX40 agonist ivuxolimab in advanced cancers. About the research overall: Eligibility admitted prior anti-PD-1, anti-PD-L1 or anti-CTLA-4 therapy; about 40% had some.

Germline CDR1 and CDR2: SGHTA and FQGTGA. The CDR3 is 16 amino acids. V was trimmed by 2 bases and J by 0 bases, leaving 11 bases between them. The TCR comes from an adult with an advanced solid tumor such as melanoma, head and neck, liver or kidney cancer. The rearrangement links TRBV7-3 to TRBJ2-1; D unclear. Sample: CD4+ or CD8+ T cells sorted from blood, taken in a trial of the OX40 agonist ivuxolimab. The CDR3 loop reads CASSLFRLNSYNEQFF. The CDR3 nucleotides are TGTGCCAGCAGCTTATTCCGGCTCAACTCCTACAATGAGCAGTTCTTC.